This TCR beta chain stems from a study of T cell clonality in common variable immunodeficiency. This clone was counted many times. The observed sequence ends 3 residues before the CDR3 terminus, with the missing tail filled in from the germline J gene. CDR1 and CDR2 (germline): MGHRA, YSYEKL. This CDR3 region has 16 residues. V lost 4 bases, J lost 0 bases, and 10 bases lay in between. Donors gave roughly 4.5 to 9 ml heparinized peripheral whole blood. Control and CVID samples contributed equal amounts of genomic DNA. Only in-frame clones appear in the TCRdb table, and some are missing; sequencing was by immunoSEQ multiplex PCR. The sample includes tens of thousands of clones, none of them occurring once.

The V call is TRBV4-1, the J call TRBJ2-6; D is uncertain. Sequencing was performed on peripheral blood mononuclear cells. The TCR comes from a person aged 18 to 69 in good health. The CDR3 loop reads CASSRVPHSGANVLTF. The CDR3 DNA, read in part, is TGCGCCAGCAGCCGTGTACCACACTCTGGGGCCAACGTC.